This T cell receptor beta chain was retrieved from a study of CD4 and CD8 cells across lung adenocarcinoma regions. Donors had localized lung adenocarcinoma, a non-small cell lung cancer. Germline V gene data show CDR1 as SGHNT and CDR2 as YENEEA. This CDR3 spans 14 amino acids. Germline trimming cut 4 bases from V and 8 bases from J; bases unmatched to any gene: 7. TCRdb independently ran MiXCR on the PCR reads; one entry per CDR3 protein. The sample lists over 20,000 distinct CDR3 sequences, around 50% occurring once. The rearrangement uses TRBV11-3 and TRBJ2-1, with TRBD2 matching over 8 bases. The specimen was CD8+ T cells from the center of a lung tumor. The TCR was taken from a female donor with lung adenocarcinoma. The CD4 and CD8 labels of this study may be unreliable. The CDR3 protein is CASSSITSGDEQFF. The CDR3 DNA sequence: TGTGCCAGCAGCTCGATAACTAGCGGCGATGAGCAGTTCTTC.